The 30 T cell receptor beta chains given below trace back to one sample, sequenced in a study of OX40 agonist ivuxolimab in advanced cancers. Method: immunoSEQ multiplex PCR; TCRdb's copy keeps in-frame clones and lacks some. Of about 71,000 clones in the sample, about 93% were seen once. The sequencing used CD4+ or CD8+ T cells sorted from blood, collected in a trial of the OX40 agonist ivuxolimab. These receptors originate from an adult with an advanced solid tumor such as melanoma, head and neck, liver or kidney cancer.

V is TRBV18 and J is TRBJ2-6, with 7 bases lining up with TRBD1. Germline-derived CDR1 and CDR2 are KGHSH and LQKENI. CDR3 length: 18 amino acids. Germline trimming cut 0 bases from V and 4 bases from J; bases unmatched to any gene: 9. The DNA for the CDR3 is TGTGCCAGCTCACCACCCGGGACAGCTCTGTACGGGGCCAACGTCCTGACTTTC. Its protein product is CASSPPGTALYGANVLTF.

This sequence joins TRBV10-3 and TRBJ2-5, with TRBD1 matching over 10 bases. This CDR3 contains 13 residues. The trim removed 10 bases at V and 3 bases at J, leaving 5 bases unmatched. Per germline, CDR1 ENHRY and CDR2 SYGVKD. The CDR3 loop reads CANSGTGEETQYF. CDR3 sequence (DNA): TGTGCCAACTCCGGGACAGGGGAAGAGACCCAGTACTTC.

As regards this clone: One junction end does not reproduce the germline sequence, and a read error may be involved. The chain is built from TRBV7-7 and TRBJ2-1, with a tentative D call TRBD1 (6 bases). The CDR3 is 16 residues long. Germline V gene data show CDR1 as SSHAT and CDR2 as FNYEAQ (reference sequence). The CDR3 bases are TGTGCTAGCAGCAAAAGGGGGTTTAGTCAAGACAATGAGCAGTTCTTC. The encoded protein is CASSKRGFSQDNEQFF.

This chain connects TRBV10-3 to TRBJ2-2; perhaps TRBD1 as D (5 bases). Trimming took off 0 bases at V and 6 bases at J, with 14 bases between the two ends. Germline V gives CDR1 ENHRY, CDR2 SYGVKD. The CDR3 totals 16 residues. CDR3 sequence: CAISESVLGVAGELFF. The CDR3, as DNA: TGTGCCATCAGTGAGTCGGTCCTAGGGGTCGCCGGGGAGCTGTTTTTT.

This chain joins TRBV14 and TRBJ1-3, with D unclear. The CDR3 length is 16 residues. With 2 bases removed from V and 1 base from J, the gap between germline ends came to 12 bases. The V gene's germline CDR1 is SGHDN and CDR2 FVKESK. DNA for the CDR3: TGTGCCAGCAGCCAAAGAGTCGCGGGGTCTGGAAACACCATATATTTT. This translates into CASSQRVAGSGNTIYF.

The chain recombines TRBV4-2 with TRBJ1-5; D call uncertain. The CDR3 covers 13 residues. Germline CDR1 and CDR2: LGHNA and YNFKEQ. V lost 5 bases and J lost 1, with 6 bases in between. CDR3 protein: CASSYRSNQPQHF. CDR3 nucleotide sequence: TGTGCCAGCAGCTATAGAAGCAATCAGCCCCAGCATTTT.

This chain links TRBV27 with TRBJ2-7; unclear D gene. V was shortened by 4 bases and J by 2 bases, with 9 bases between the two germline ends. The CDR3 spans 13 residues. CDR1 is MNHEY and CDR2 is SMNVEV in the germline V gene (reference sequence). The CDR3 is CASSSTFTYEQYF. In nucleotides, the CDR3 is TGTGCCAGCAGTTCGACATTTACCTACGAGCAGTACTTC.

This rearrangement joins TRBV7-2 to TRBJ2-7, with a weak D call TRBD1 (6 bases). CDR1 and CDR2 (germline): SGHTA, FQGNSA. The CDR3 consists of 14 residues. Trimming removed 1 base from V and 5 bases from J, with 12 bases in between. Here the CDR3 DNA reads TGTGCCAGCAGCTTAGGGCAGGGGCTAGACGAGCAGTACTTC. As protein: CASSLGQGLDEQYF. Drawing the rest from reference TRBV7-2 and TRBJ2-7, the complete variable domain is GAGVSQSPSNKVTEKGKDVELRCDPISGHTALYWYRQSLGQGLEFLIYFQGNSAPDKSGLPSDRFSAERTGGSVSTLTIQRTQQEDSAVYLCASSLGQGLDEQYFGPGTRLTVT.

The V gene is TRBV4-3, the J gene TRBJ2-1; the D is unclear. V was cut by 0 bases and J by 6 bases, with 9 bases left in between. Germline V gene data show CDR1 as LGHNA and CDR2 as YSLEER. The CDR3 is made up of 14 amino acids. CDR3 in DNA: TGCGCCAGCAGCCAAGACCAGACCGGCAATGAGCAGTTCTTC. The encoded protein is CASSQDQTGNEQFF.

To note about this clone: One end of the junction does not line up with germline, which may come from a read error. The CDR3 nucleotides read TGTGCCAGCAGCCCGGGGCGACTAGCGGTAAACTTC. As protein: CASSPGRLAVNF. V is TRBV7-2 and J is TRBJ2-7, with 9 bases identical to TRBD2. CDR3 length equals 12 residues. From germline, CDR1 is SGHTA and CDR2 FQGNSA.

V and J are TRBV10-2 and TRBJ1-2, with 8 bases lining up with TRBD1. The CDR3 contains 13 residues. CDR1 is WSHSY, CDR2 SAAADI, per germline. J lost 4 bases, V lost 8 bases, and 6 bases had no gene match. The CDR3 sequence is CASGMGQAYGYTF. CDR3 in DNA: TGCGCCAGCGGGATGGGACAGGCCTATGGCTACACCTTC.

The J gene is TRBJ2-5, the V gene TRBV19; perhaps D is TRBD1 or TRBD2 (6 bases each). Trimming shortened V by 1 base and J by 3 bases, and 21 bases separated the two germline ends. CDR1 and CDR2 (germline): LNHDA, SQIVND (reference sequence). CDR3 length: 18 amino acids. The CDR3 DNA follows: TGTGCCAGTAGTATAGTCGTCCGGGGGCGATTTTTTGAAGAGACCCAGTACTTC. This sequence encodes CASSIVVRGRFFEETQYF.

This chain links TRBV28 with TRBJ2-1; D is ambiguous. Germline CDR1 reads MDHEN; CDR2 reads SYDVKM. The CDR3 sequence is 13 residues long. The V and J ends lost 2 bases and 7 bases respectively, with 9 bases between them. CDR3 DNA sequence: TGTGCCAGCAGTTTAGTCATTCGGAATGAGCAGTTCTTC. It specifies CASSLVIRNEQFF.

The chain is built from TRBV5-6 and TRBJ1-2; 7 bases align to TRBD1. Germline CDR1 and CDR2: SGHDT and YYEEEE. This CDR3 is 14 amino acids long. Unmatched junction bases numbered 6, after V lost 3 bases and J lost 4 bases. The CDR3 sequence: CASSWGTDSYGYTF. The CDR3 nucleotides read TGTGCCAGCAGCTGGGGGACAGACTCCTATGGCTACACCTTC.

The chain combines TRBV25-1 with TRBJ2-7, with 10 bases aligning to TRBD1. V lost 7 bases, J lost 3 bases, and 3 bases stayed unmatched. Germline values: CDR1 MGHDK, CDR2 SYGVNS. The CDR3 extends over 13 amino acids. The CDR3 nucleotides read TGTGCCAGCACCCGGACAGGGGGCTACGAGCAGTACTTC. As protein: CASTRTGGYEQYF.

The chain is built from TRBV5-6 and TRBJ2-5; D may be TRBD2 (5 bases). CDR1 SGHDT and CDR2 YYEEEE come from the germline V gene. Deletions cut 2 bases from V and 2 bases from J, with 7 bases between. This CDR3 comprises 13 residues. CDR3 DNA sequence: TGTGCCAGCAGCTTTACTAGTCAAGAGACCCAGTACTTC. It translates to CASSFTSQETQYF. Filled out from reference TRBV5-6 and TRBJ2-5, the complete variable domain reads DAGVTQSPTHLIKTRGQQVTLRCSPKSGHDTVSWYQQALGQGPQFIFQYYEEEERQRGNFPDRFSGHQFPNYSSELNVNALLLGDSALYLCASSFTSQETQYFGPGTRLLVL.

The chain couples TRBV27 to TRBJ2-3; 11 bases line up with TRBD2. Germline CDR1 reads MNHEY; CDR2 reads SMNVEV (reference sequence). Trimming at V came to 3 bases and at J to 4 bases, leaving 3 bases not matched to a gene. The CDR3 consists of 15 residues. CDR3 coding DNA: TGTGCCAGCAGTTTTAGCGGGGGGGCCCCAGATACGCAGTATTTT. Translating it yields CASSFSGGAPDTQYF.

The rearrangement links TRBV5-3 to TRBJ2-4; D not resolved. TRBV5-3 is designated an ORF whose function remains uncertain. This CDR3 region has 18 residues. V lost 4 bases and J lost 0, with 20 bases in between. CDR3 loop: CARSPVIELLSAKNIQYF. CDR3 sequence (DNA): TGTGCCAGAAGCCCGGTCATTGAACTCCTCTCAGCCAAAAACATTCAGTACTTC.

The J gene is TRBJ2-3, the V gene TRBV19, with no clear D. Trimming stripped 3 bases from V and 2 bases from J, with 9 bases between. The CDR3 totals 14 residues. The germline CDR1 and CDR2 sequences are LNHDA and SQIVND (reference sequence). The CDR3 region has the DNA TGTGCCAGTAGTATGATAGCCAACACAGATACGCAGTATTTT. It codes for CASSMIANTDTQYF.

This chain uses TRBV11-2 with TRBJ2-5; 10 bases fit TRBD1. This CDR3 has 15 residues. Germline lookup yields CDR1 SGHAT and CDR2 FQNNGV. Trimming cost V 5 bases and J 1 base; bases outside gene matches: 4. The CDR3 loop reads CASSTRDRGQETQYF. The CDR3 DNA sequence: TGTGCCAGCAGCACCCGGGACAGGGGCCAAGAGACCCAGTACTTC. The whole variable domain, remainder taken from reference TRBV11-2 and TRBJ2-5, is EAGVAQSPRYKIIEKRQSVAFWCNPISGHATLYWYQQILGQGPKLLIQFQNNGVVDDSQLPKDRFSAERLKGVDSTLKIQPAKLEDSAVYLCASSTRDRGQETQYFGPGTRLLVL.

The chain combines TRBV29-1 with TRBJ2-7; the match to TRBD2 covers 9 bases. Trimming removed 3 bases from V and 0 bases from J; junction bases left unmatched: 3. CDR3 length: 14 amino acids. Germline V lookup: CDR1 SQVTM, CDR2 ANQGSEA. Written as DNA, the CDR3 is TGCAGCGTTGACGAGACTAGCGGCTCCTACGAGCAGTACTTC. Translating gives CSVDETSGSYEQYF.

The chain couples TRBV9 to TRBJ2-1; 9 nucleotides match TRBD2. V was pared by 2 bases and J by 0 bases, with 0 bases of the junction left unmatched. Per the germline V gene, CDR1 is SGDLS and CDR2 is YYNGEE. This CDR3 contains 15 residues. In DNA form, the CDR3 reads TGTGCCAGCAGCGTTAGCGGGAGCTCCTACAATGAGCAGTTCTTC. Residues: CASSVSGSSYNEQFF.

This chain connects TRBV4-3 to TRBJ2-7; 7 bases are a match to TRBD1. The V gene's germline CDR1 is LGHNA and CDR2 YSLEER. The CDR3 runs 15 residues. Trimming took 5 bases from V and 2 from J; bases not matched to a gene: 9. CDR3 sequence: CASSWTTGQTYEQYF. The DNA for the CDR3 is TGCGCCAGCAGCTGGACGACGGGACAGACCTACGAGCAGTACTTC.

This chain joins TRBV9 and TRBJ1-2; tentatively, D is TRBD1 (5 bases). The length of the CDR3 is 14 residues. V lost 3 bases and J lost 3, with 12 bases in between. Germline values: CDR1 SGDLS, CDR2 YYNGEE. The DNA for the CDR3 is TGTGCCAGCAGCGAGGGAGGGGCGGACTATGGCTACACCTTC. Protein sequence: CASSEGGADYGYTF.

This chain connects TRBV5-6 to TRBJ2-7; 9 positions match TRBD1. Germline V CDR1 and CDR2: SGHDT, YYEEEE. After removal of 2 bases from V and 6 bases from J, the junction contained 6 bases not matched to a gene. This CDR3 spans 14 amino acids. The CDR3 region has the DNA TGTGCCAGCAGCTTCGGGACAGGGTCCGGCGAGCAGTACTTC. It translates to CASSFGTGSGEQYF.

This chain joins TRBV4-2 and TRBJ2-7; 11 bases are shared with TRBD2. The CDR3 is 15 residues long. V shed 3 bases and J 3 bases; nucleotides not matched to a gene: 4. Per the germline V gene, CDR1 is LGHNA and CDR2 is YNFKEQ. The CDR3, as DNA: TGTGCCAGCAGCCATATCGGGACTAGCGGCTACGAGCAGTACTTC. This sequence encodes CASSHIGTSGYEQYF.

The V call is TRBV28, the J call TRBJ1-5; no clear D. Germline CDR1 and CDR2: MDHEN and SYDVKM. The V and J ends lost 2 bases and 11 bases respectively, with 7 bases between them. This CDR3 has 11 amino acids. The CDR3: CASSLLGSQHF. The CDR3 DNA follows: TGTGCCAGCAGTTTACTAGGGTCCCAGCATTTT.

This chain links TRBV7-2 with TRBJ2-1; D may be TRBD1 (6 bases). Between the trimmed V and J ends, which lost 5 bases and 4 bases, there was a span of 9 bases. Germline lookup yields CDR1 SGHTA and CDR2 FQGNSA. The CDR3 runs to 13 residues. CDR3 DNA sequence: TGTGCCAGCAGCGACAGGAATTACAATGAGCAGTTCTTC. It specifies CASSDRNYNEQFF. The full variable domain, its missing parts supplied by reference TRBV7-2 and TRBJ2-1, is GAGVSQSPSNKVTEKGKDVELRCDPISGHTALYWYRQSLGQGLEFLIYFQGNSAPDKSGLPSDRFSAERTGGSVSTLTIQRTQQEDSAVYLCASSDRNYNEQFFGPGTRLTVL.

This chain connects TRBV27 to TRBJ1-1; D unresolved. In germline, CDR1 is MNHEY, CDR2 SMNVEV (reference sequence). Trimming took off 0 bases at V and 3 bases at J, with 8 bases between the two ends. CDR3 length equals 14 residues. The CDR3 bases are TGTGCCAGCAGTTTATCGATGGGTTACACTGAAGCTTTCTTT. Translated, it gives CASSLSMGYTEAFF.

The chain links TRBV6-6 to TRBJ1-5, with 11 positions matching TRBD1. V lost 2 bases to trimming and J lost 5 bases; unmatched junction nucleotides: 2. Germline V lookup: CDR1 MNHNY, CDR2 SVGAGI (reference sequence). The CDR3 is 15 amino acids. CDR3: CASSYPGQGDQPQHF. The DNA of the CDR3 is TGTGCCAGCAGTTACCCGGGACAGGGGGATCAGCCCCAGCATTTT.